The table lists the clone carrying this T cell receptor (beta chain) with a count of one. This specimen comes from a study of T cell changes during pregnancy in multiple sclerosis. The CDR3 totals 14 residues. Measured with immunoSEQ multiplex PCR; TCRdb has only the in-frame clones, and not every one. The sample carries roughly 38,000 clones, more than 75% recorded once. The chain couples TRBV21-1 to TRBJ2-7; TRBD1 was called by the table and not checked on the DNA. TRBV21-1 is tagged as a pseudogene. The TCR sequence derives from a female donor in good health, enrolled as a control in a pregnancy study. The specimen was CD4+ T cells from peripheral blood mononuclear cells, collected in the second trimester of pregnancy. CDR3 amino acids: CASSKAGTGYEQYF. As DNA, the CDR3 is TGTGCCAGCAGCAAAGCGGGGACAGGCTACGAGCAGTACTTC.